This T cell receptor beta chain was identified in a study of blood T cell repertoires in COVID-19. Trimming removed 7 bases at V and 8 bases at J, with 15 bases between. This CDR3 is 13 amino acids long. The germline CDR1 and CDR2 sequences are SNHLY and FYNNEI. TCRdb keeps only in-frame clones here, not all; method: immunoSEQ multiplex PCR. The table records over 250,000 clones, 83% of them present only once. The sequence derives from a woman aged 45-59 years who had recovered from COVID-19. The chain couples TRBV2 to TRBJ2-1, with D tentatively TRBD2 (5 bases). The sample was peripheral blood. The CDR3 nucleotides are TGTGCCAGCAATTTGGGAGCCGGGGATGAGCAGTTCTTC. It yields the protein CASNLGAGDEQFF.